This T cell receptor (beta chain) was documented in a study of shared clonotypes between healthy human individuals. Study-wide context: Samples came from a couple of female and three male donors aged 18 to 49.

The table came from immunoSEQ multiplex PCR; TCRdb's copy has only in-frame clones and leaves some out. Seen here are nearly 2 million clones, about 95% observed once, and the top ten hold around 1%. The CDR3 is 12 amino acids. CDR1 is SNHLY, CDR2 FYNNEI, per germline. Trimming took 11 bases from V and 4 from J; bases not matched to a gene: 5. Naivety among CD8 cells was defined by CD45RO negativity and positive CCR7 selection, thereby excluding terminally differentiated effector memory CD45RA+ cells. All the donors were Caucasian adults who lived in Nashville, Tennessee. The chain couples TRBV2 to TRBJ2-7; the match to TRBD1 covers 10 bases. This receptor was taken from a man aged 18 to 30 in good health. The sequenced material came from naive CD8+ T cells sorted from blood. This CDR3 is CAGTGASYEQYF. As DNA, the CDR3 is TGTGCCGGGACAGGGGCCTCTTACGAGCAGTACTTC.